The sequence of this TCR beta chain was determined in a study of a mutant IDH1 vaccine in newly diagnosed glioma listed by TCRdb under 2021. Background for the entire study: In the chemotherapy-containing groups, vaccination started alongside temozolomide cycles, whereas in patients who had radiotherapy alone it started 4-6 weeks after radiotherapy. The approximately 30 treated patients were roughly 60% male and 37.5% female, with a mean age of about 38 years. Prior to enrollment, patients had been given standard therapy consisting of radiotherapy alone, temozolomide alone, or radiochemotherapy with temozolomide, with the combination given to most patients. The week-35 safety follow-up took place at visit V12, and the week-47 end of study took place at visit V13. Peripheral blood was drawn at six visits: V03 (baseline), V05, V07, V10, V12 and V13. For exploratory analyses, longitudinal TCRB deep sequencing was carried out in more than 20 treated patients wherever samples were available.

The time point label, read with the paper, signifies: week 47, end of study. A 20-mer mutant IDH1 peptide at 300 micrograms in Montanide made up each vaccine dose, which was injected subcutaneously together with topical imiquimod. Eight vaccinations were administered to patients in weeks 1, 3, 5, 7, 11, 15, 19 and 23, corresponding to visits V03 through V10. Donors had newly diagnosed WHO grade 3 or 4 IDH1-mutant astrocytomas with loss of nuclear ATRX. The samples were drawn from NOA16, a multicentre, single-arm, open-label phase I trial in Germany that tested a mutant IDH1 peptide vaccine in humans for the first time. Genomic DNA for TCRB sequencing was extracted from EDTA blood using the DNeasy Blood and Tissue Kit. Study-wide findings and limitations: It was noted by the authors that analyses of patient blood samples could not be reproduced owing to sample limitations. Immune responses induced by the vaccine were seen in approximately 92% of patients across multiple MHC alleles. PBMC samples for TCRB deep sequencing were selected based on availability. Pseudoprogression seemed to be unrelated to changes in the top peripheral T cell clonotypes found by TCRB sequencing.

Library preparation used the immunoSEQ multiplex PCR assay. Following the manufacturer's protocol, the hsTCRB Kit was used to amplify rearranged TCR beta chain sequences. Sequencing of TCRB libraries was carried out on an Illumina MiSeq. In the source study's methods: Demultiplexing, trimming and gene mapping were performed with the kit vendor's proprietary platform. TCRdb obtained this table from immuneACCESS and retained in-frame rearrangements with V and J assigned. These tables miss some clones; where compared with another copy, unresolved V genes account for less than half of the shortfall, and the remainder is unexplained. That table gives V, J and clone size, and the DNA gave D and trimming. The sample table lists tens of thousands of clones, approximately 71% of them with a count of one. The top ten constitute less than 6.5% of the sample. Regarding this clone: Its antigen has not been determined. No quality values exist for individual bases; no much larger clone is one base distant.

The sequences come from PBMCs, collected from a glioma patient whose treatment included an IDH1 peptide vaccine. This sequence originates from a man aged 45-65 years with glioma.

The nucleotide sequence reads TGTGCCAGCAGCCCGAGGGGGATCCAAGAGACCCAGTACTTC. This translates into CASSPRGIQETQYF. The chain is assembled from TRBV6-5 and TRBJ2-5; the D gene is perhaps TRBD1, on 6 matching bases. CDR3 length: 14 amino acids, cysteine to phenylalanine. The kept DNA is CDR3 alone, 42 bases in frame from the first base. V is cut by 6 bases and J by 1 base, and the space between the germline ends is 12 bases. Looking up the germline V gene yields CDR1 MNHEY and CDR2 SVGAGI.